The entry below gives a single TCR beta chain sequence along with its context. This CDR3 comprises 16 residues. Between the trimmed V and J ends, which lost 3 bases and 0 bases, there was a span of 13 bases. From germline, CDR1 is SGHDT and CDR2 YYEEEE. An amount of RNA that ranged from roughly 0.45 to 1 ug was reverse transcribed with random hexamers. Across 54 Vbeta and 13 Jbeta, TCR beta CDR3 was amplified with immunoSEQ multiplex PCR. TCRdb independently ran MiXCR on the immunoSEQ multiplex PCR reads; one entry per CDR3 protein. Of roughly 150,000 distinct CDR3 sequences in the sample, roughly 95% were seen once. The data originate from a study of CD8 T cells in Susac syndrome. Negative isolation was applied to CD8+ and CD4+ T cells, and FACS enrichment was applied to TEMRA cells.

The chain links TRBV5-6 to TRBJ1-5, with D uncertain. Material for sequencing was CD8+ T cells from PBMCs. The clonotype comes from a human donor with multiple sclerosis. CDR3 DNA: TGTGCCAGCAGCTCCGGCCCCCAGACTAGCAATCAGCCCCAGCATTTT. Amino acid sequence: CASSSGPQTSNQPQHF.